This T cell receptor (beta chain) originates from a study of radiotherapy plus CTLA-4 blockade in lung cancer. Worth noting for this clone: Its target is not known.

Points from the study as a whole: After radiotherapy and ipilimumab, tumor-derived clones expanded in peripheral blood.

The CDR3 sequence is 16 residues long. Trimming removed 4 bases at V and 6 bases at J, with 20 bases between. The germline V gene encodes CDR1 SGDLS and CDR2 YYNGEE. The method was immunoSEQ multiplex PCR; TCRdb's version includes in-frame clones alone and lacks a portion of them. The sample contains about 60,000 clones, approximately 79% of which appear only once. This sequence originates from a human donor with non-small cell lung cancer who had a complete response to radiotherapy plus ipilimumab. This chain joins TRBV9 and TRBJ2-1, with D perhaps matching TRBD1 (5 bases). Material: peripheral blood, obtained from a patient treated with radiotherapy plus ipilimumab. The CDR3, as DNA: TGTGCCAGCAGCCCTCTTGGCAGGGCCGGTGCCAATGAGCAGTTCTTC. This sequence encodes CASSPLGRAGANEQFF.